The sequence of this TCR beta chain was determined in a study of blood T cell repertoires in COVID-19. Trimming removed 4 bases at V and 0 bases at J, with 13 bases between. Germline V CDR1 and CDR2: LGHDT, YNNKEL (reference sequence). This CDR3 comprises 15 residues. TCRdb's copy holds only in-frame clones and misses some; the assay was immunoSEQ multiplex PCR. The sample carries around 200,000 clones, roughly nine tenths recorded once. Only one count was recorded for this clone. V is TRBV3-1 (or the pseudogene TRBV3-2) and J is TRBJ2-7; TRBD1 might be the D (6 bases). The sequenced sample was peripheral blood. The receptor comes from a man between 65 and 85 years old with active or convalescent COVID-19. The CDR3 protein is CASSRDRSISYEQYF. CDR3 DNA: TGTGCCAGCAGCCGTGACAGGTCTATCTCCTACGAGCAGTACTTC.